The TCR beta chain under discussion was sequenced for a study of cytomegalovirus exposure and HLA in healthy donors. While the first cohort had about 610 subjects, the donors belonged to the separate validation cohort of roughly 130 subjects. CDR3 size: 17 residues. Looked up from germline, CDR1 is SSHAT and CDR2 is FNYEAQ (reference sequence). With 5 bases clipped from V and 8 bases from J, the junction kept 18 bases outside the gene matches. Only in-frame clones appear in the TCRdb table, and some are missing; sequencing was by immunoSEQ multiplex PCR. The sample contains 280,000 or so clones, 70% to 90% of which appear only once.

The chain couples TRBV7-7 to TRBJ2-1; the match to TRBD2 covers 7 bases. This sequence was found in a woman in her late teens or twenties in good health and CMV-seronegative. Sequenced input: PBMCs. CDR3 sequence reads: CASSPGPGRARGDEQFF. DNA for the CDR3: TGTGCCAGCAGCCCTGGGCCTGGGAGGGCCCGGGGGGATGAGCAGTTCTTC.